This entry lists 29 T cell receptor beta chains sequenced from one sample in a study of T cells after yellow fever vaccination. TCRdb re-called the 5' RACE reads with MiXCR, one entry per CDR3 protein. Of tens of thousands of distinct CDR3 sequences detected, more than 5.5% appear once; the ten largest clones hold approximately 31%. The material was CD8+ T cells sorted from PBMCs, obtained roughly 10 days after the first yellow fever vaccination. The source is a man aged 18 to 30 who received the YFV17D yellow fever vaccine.

This clonotype was counted only a few times. The chain carries TRBV5-1 and TRBJ2-2; no firm D call. The CDR3 totals 14 residues. V lost 2 bases and J 0 bases, leaving 5 bases between the germline ends. Germline V CDR1 and CDR2: SGHRS, YFSETQ. The DNA for the CDR3 is TGCGCCAGCAGCTTCCTGACGAACACCGGGGAGCTGTTTTTT. Amino acids: CASSFLTNTGELFF.

In its sample, this clonotype was seen many times. This sequence joins TRBV29-1 and TRBJ2-2; D unresolved. The V end lost 4 bases, the J end lost 2 bases, and 5 bases lay between the germline ends. The V gene's germline CDR1 is SQVTM and CDR2 ANQGSEA. The CDR3 contains 12 residues. Here the CDR3 reads CSVVGNTGELFF. DNA of the CDR3: TGCAGCGTTGTTGGAAACACCGGGGAGCTGTTTTTT.

The rearrangement joins TRBV5-1 to TRBJ1-2; no reliable D call. The ends were cut back, 0 bases at V and 2 bases at J, with 11 bases in the middle. Looked up from germline, CDR1 is SGHRS and CDR2 is YFSETQ. The CDR3 spans 15 residues. The CDR3: CASSLAESSNYGYTF. For the CDR3, the DNA is TGCGCCAGCAGCTTGGCCGAATCCTCCAACTATGGCTACACCTTC.

This clonotype was observed at least ten times. V usage is TRBV6-2 or TRBV6-3 and J usage is TRBJ2-3, with 9 bases that match TRBD2. With 5 bases clipped from V and 4 bases from J, the junction kept 10 bases outside the gene matches. CDR3 size: 16 residues. Germline CDR1 is MNHEY and CDR2 is SVGEGT. In DNA form, the CDR3 reads TGTGCCAGCAGTCGACCCCCGGGCGGGGGGGCAGATACGCAGTATTTT. It is translated as CASSRPPGGGADTQYF.

The gene calls are TRBV3-1 and TRBJ2-1; D not certain. Trimming left V 11 bases short and J 4 bases short, with 30 bases between. The CDR3 is 18 amino acids. Germline CDR1 is LGHDT and CDR2 is YNNKEL (reference sequence). CDR3 region: CASSQAQDNLISYNEQFF. The CDR3, as DNA: TGTGCCTCCAGCCAGGCCCAGGATAACCTCATTAGTTACAATGAGCAGTTCTTC.

The chain uses TRBV6-2 or TRBV6-3 and TRBJ2-7; D unclear. Germline V gives CDR1 MNHEY, CDR2 SVGEGT. The CDR3 runs 15 residues. V lost 2 bases, J lost 0 bases, and 11 bases lay in between. This CDR3 reads CASSYVRASSYEQYF. DNA for the CDR3: TGTGCCAGCAGTTACGTCCGGGCGAGCTCCTACGAGCAGTACTTC.

Comments on this clonotype: One base away lies a much larger clone, so this may be a sequencing read error. This chain joins TRBV2 and TRBJ1-1; 7 bases agree with TRBD1. Germline CDR1 reads SNHLY; CDR2 reads FYNNEI. This CDR3 is built from 13 residues. In DNA form, the CDR3 reads TGTTCCAGCAGAGCCGGGACAGAGGTCACCGCTTTCTTT. It translates to CSSRAGTEVTAFF.

The chain is built from TRBV9 and TRBJ2-3, with TRBD2 identical over 7 bases. V shed 4 bases and J 0 bases; nucleotides not matched to a gene: 11. CDR3 length: 17 residues. Germline CDR1 reads SGDLS; CDR2 reads YYNGEE. CDR3 nucleotide sequence: TGTGCCAGCAGCTACAATCTAGCGGTGACTAGCACAGATACGCAGTATTTT. Its protein is CASSYNLAVTSTDTQYF.

In its sample, this clonotype was seen many times. The chain couples TRBV7-9 to TRBJ1-2; D perhaps matches TRBD1 (5 bases). The V and J ends lost 5 bases and 4 bases respectively, with 17 bases between them. Germline V gene sequence: CDR1 SEHNR, CDR2 FQNEAQ (reference sequence). CDR3 length: 15 amino acids. Written as DNA, the CDR3 is TGTGCCAGCAGCGTTGAGACAGTCCCCCTCTATGGCTACACCTTC. This sequence encodes CASSVETVPLYGYTF.

The rearrangement links TRBV4-3 to TRBJ2-7, with TRBD2 identical over 9 bases. Germline loops: CDR1 LGHNA, CDR2 YSLEER. The CDR3 has 15 amino acids. V trimming: 5 bases; J trimming: 5 bases; junction bases outside the gene matches: 10. The CDR3 DNA is TGCGCCAGCAGCTTAGGGGCTAGCGGGGAGAACGAGCAGTACTTC. Its protein is CASSLGASGENEQYF.

This clonotype has ten or more counts. V is TRBV4-1 and J is TRBJ2-7; D uncertain. The CDR3 totals 13 residues. Per the germline V gene, CDR1 is MGHRA and CDR2 is YSYEKL. Deletions cut 1 base from V and 2 bases from J, with 6 bases between. In DNA, the CDR3 is TGCGCCAGCAGCCAAGTCGCCGCCTACGAGCAGTACTTC. Translated, it gives CASSQVAAYEQYF.

The table lists this clonotype with many counts. The CDR3 nucleotides are TGTGCCAGCAGCTTCCGGGACAGGGGGCGGGAGGAGCAGTTCTTC. Amino acids: CASSFRDRGREEQFF. The chain recombines TRBV28 with TRBJ2-1; 12 positions match TRBD1. V gave up 6 bases and J gave up 10 bases; unmatched junction bases: 10. This CDR3 is 15 amino acids long. The V gene's germline CDR1 is MDHEN and CDR2 SYDVKM.

This clonotype turned up a few times. The DNA is left out, because the CDR3 cannot be placed on it with certainty; the CDR3 is given as TCRdb lists it. V usage is TRBV28 and J usage is TRBJ2-2. Germline values: CDR1 MDHEN, CDR2 SYDVKM. The CDR3 comprises 14 residues, both ends counted. The CDR3 is CASSFWFGAGELFF.

The genes are TRBV9 and TRBJ1-2, with D uncertain. Trimming pared 4 bases from V and 7 bases from J, leaving 11 bases between. The CDR3 is made up of 12 amino acids. Per the germline V gene, CDR1 is SGDLS and CDR2 is YYNGEE. This CDR3 reads CASSLSPGGYTF. In nucleotides, the CDR3 is TGTGCCAGCAGCCTTAGTCCGGGTGGCTACACCTTC.

The chain combines TRBV9 with TRBJ2-3; D is unresolved. V was trimmed by 0 bases and J by 3 bases, leaving 11 bases between them. The CDR3 extends over 15 amino acids. The V gene's germline CDR1 is SGDLS and CDR2 YYNGEE. Here the CDR3 reads CASSVGLGLTDTQYF. The DNA for the CDR3 is TGTGCCAGCAGCGTAGGGTTAGGGCTTACAGATACGCAGTATTTT. The full variable domain, its missing parts supplied by reference TRBV9 and TRBJ2-3, is DSGVTQTPKHLITATGQRVTLRCSPRSGDLSVYWYQQSLDQGLQFLIQYYNGEERAKGNILERFSAQQFPDLHSELNLSSLELGDSALYFCASSVGLGLTDTQYFGPGTRLTVL.

The sample holds a few counts of this clonotype. The chain carries TRBV7-9 and TRBJ2-1; D is ambiguous. This CDR3 contains 12 residues. The germline V gene has CDR1 SEHNR and CDR2 FQNEAQ (reference sequence). Trimming stripped 0 bases from V and 12 bases from J, with 9 bases between. The CDR3: CASSLATIGQFF. DNA of the CDR3: TGTGCCAGCAGCTTAGCGACAATTGGGCAGTTCTTC.

This clonotype was detected a few times. J is TRBJ2-2 and V is TRBV11-3; 8 bases match TRBD2. V was clipped by 3 bases and J by 1 base; unmatched bases: 4. CDR1 and CDR2 from the germline V gene are SGHNT and YENEEA. The CDR3 is 16 residues long. The CDR3 nucleotides read TGTGCCAGCAGCTTCCTAAGCGGGGGGAACACCGGGGAGCTGTTTTTT. It encodes CASSFLSGGNTGELFF.

The table lists this clonotype with many counts. The gene calls are TRBV20-1 and TRBJ1-1; TRBD1 agrees at 8 bases. In germline, CDR1 is DFQATT, CDR2 SNEGSKA (reference sequence). There are 14 residues in the CDR3. The V segment lost 3 bases and the J segment 4 bases; nucleotides outside the gene matches: 7. The CDR3 loop is CSASPGQGGTEAFF. CDR3 nucleotides: TGCAGTGCTAGCCCAGGACAGGGAGGCACTGAAGCTTTCTTT.

This clonotype has at least ten counts. J is TRBJ2-7 and V is TRBV6-2 or TRBV6-3; no firm D call. The CDR3 loop spans 12 amino acids. V dropped 8 bases and J dropped 1 base, with 9 bases sitting between them. CDR1 is MNHEY and CDR2 is SVGEGT in the germline V gene. The CDR3 DNA follows: TGTGCCAGCTCGATCTCGTCCTACGAGCAGTACTTC. Protein product: CASSISSYEQYF.

This chain connects TRBV10-3 to TRBJ2-3; TRBD1 matches at 8 bases. The CDR3 is 17 amino acids. V lost 4 bases and J lost 2; bases outside the gene matches: 11. The germline CDR1 and CDR2 sequences are ENHRY and SYGVKD. The CDR3 DNA sequence: TGTGCCATCAGTGGAAAATCCGGACAGGGCCCCACAGATACGCAGTATTTT. Its protein product is CAISGKSGQGPTDTQYF.

This clonotype came up many times. The chain couples TRBV20-1 to TRBJ2-5; possibly TRBD1 or TRBD2 for D (5 bases each). This CDR3 region has 15 residues. Germline CDR1 is DFQATT and CDR2 is SNEGSKA (reference sequence). V was cut by 0 bases and J by 2 bases, with 13 bases left in between. This CDR3 reads CSARDLGVRQETQYF. In nucleotides, the CDR3 is TGCAGTGCTAGAGATTTGGGGGTTAGGCAAGAGACCCAGTACTTC.

This clonotype was seen repeatedly, ten times or more. The chain links TRBV6-4 to TRBJ2-3; TRBD2 aligns across 10 bases. CDR3 size: 14 residues. J was trimmed by 3 bases and V by 10 bases; bases with no gene match: 7. Germline-derived CDR1 and CDR2 are MRHNA and SNTAGT. The CDR3 sequence is CATSKRGGTDTQYF. CDR3 nucleotides: TGTGCCACTTCCAAGCGGGGGGGAACAGATACGCAGTATTTT.

This clonotype was observed at least ten times. The V and J genes are TRBV6-5 and TRBJ2-5; 12 positions agree with TRBD2. V dropped 6 bases and J dropped 1; count of bases not matched to a gene: 3. CDR1 MNHEY and CDR2 SVGAGI come from the germline V gene. The CDR3 contains 15 residues. The CDR3 protein is CASSTSGGTQETQYF. The CDR3 bases are TGTGCCAGCAGCACTAGCGGGGGGACCCAAGAGACCCAGTACTTC.

The rearrangement joins TRBV5-4 to TRBJ2-3, with TRBD2 identical over 14 bases. The V gene end was trimmed by 4 bases and the J gene end by 1 base; junction bases not matched to a gene: 5. The germline gives CDR1 SGHNT, CDR2 YYREEE (reference sequence). The CDR3 runs 17 residues. CDR3 amino acids: CASSTGTSGGRTDTQYF. The CDR3 coding sequence is TGTGCCAGCAGCACCGGGACTAGCGGGGGCCGCACAGATACGCAGTATTTT.

This clonotype was counted at least ten times. The V and J genes are TRBV4-2 and TRBJ2-7; D tentatively fits TRBD1 or TRBD2 (5 bases each). The length of the CDR3 is 16 residues. Trimming stripped 1 base from V and 5 bases from J, with 18 bases between. CDR1 is LGHNA, CDR2 YNFKEQ, per germline. CDR3 loop: CASSQGTGASVDEQYF. Written as DNA, the CDR3 is TGTGCCAGCAGCCAAGGTACCGGGGCTAGTGTCGACGAGCAGTACTTC.

The table lists this clonotype with many counts. The chain has TRBV7-3 and TRBJ2-3; 8 bases match TRBD2. Germline-derived CDR1 and CDR2 are SGHTA and FQGTGA. This CDR3 has 16 amino acids. V lost 0 bases to trimming and J lost 2 bases; unmatched junction nucleotides: 4. The CDR3 loop is CASSLTGGGPTDTQYF. The CDR3 nucleotides read TGTGCCAGCAGCTTAACTGGCGGGGGGCCCACAGATACGCAGTATTTT.

The sample holds a few counts of this clonotype. The genes are TRBV4-2 and TRBJ1-2; weak D call: TRBD1 (5 bases). Germline CDR1 reads LGHNA; CDR2 reads YNFKEQ. CDR3 size: 17 residues. The ends were cut back, 3 bases at V and 3 bases at J, with 20 bases in the middle. CDR3 DNA: TGTGCCAGCAGCCACGTGACCCGCGGGGGGGAGGACTATGGCTACACCTTC. Translation: CASSHVTRGGEDYGYTF.

This clonotype was recorded many times. The chain combines TRBV12-3 or TRBV12-4 with TRBJ1-5; D remains unclear. The V end was cut by 3 bases, the J end by 0 bases, with 9 bases between. The CDR3 totals 15 residues. The CDR3 DNA reads TGTGCCAGCAGTTTTATCGGGGTTAGCAATCAGCCCCAGCATTTT. Translated: CASSFIGVSNQPQHF.

This clonotype was recorded many times. The CDR3 DNA follows: TGCGCCAGCAGCCATTCGGGACAGAGCTACTACACCTTC. This gives the protein CASSHSGQSYYTF. V gene TRBV4-1 combines with J gene TRBJ1-2; 7 bases agree with TRBD1. The length of the CDR3 is 13 residues. Trimming removed 3 bases from V and 10 bases from J; junction bases left unmatched: 8. Germline CDR1 and CDR2: MGHRA and YSYEKL.